This T cell receptor beta chain was profiled in a study of T cell responses to AZD1222 COVID-19 vaccine. Findings and limits, study-wide: Once two AZD1222 doses were given, Spike-specific TCR breadth and depth went up. The sample set comprised mostly white British donors with more females, and clonal diversity was possibly underestimated. The study identified only five to seven AZD1222 recipients as seropositive at baseline.

With V trimmed by 3 bases and J by 12 bases, 10 bases remained unmatched. This CDR3 has 13 amino acids. Germline V gives CDR1 KGHSH, CDR2 LQKENI. Second-dose schedules of about 4 or about 12 weeks were combined. Only in-frame clones appear in the TCRdb table, and some are missing; sequencing was by immunoSEQ multiplex PCR. The sample holds 75,000 to 80,000 clones, 90% seen once. For this clone: As yet, its antigen is unknown.

This chain connects TRBV18 to TRBJ2-7; TRBD1 matches at 8 bases. This receptor was taken from an adult who received the AZD1222 COVID-19 vaccine. The source material was peripheral blood, sampled 28 days after the second AZD1222 dose. The CDR3 sequence: CASSPPGQGRSYF. CDR3 in DNA: TGTGCCAGCTCACCTCCCGGACAGGGCAGGTCGTACTTC.